This entry lists 31 T cell receptor beta chains sequenced from one sample in a study of a mutant IDH1 vaccine in newly diagnosed glioma. Some clones are missing from TCRdb's copy, which holds only in-frame ones; the method was immunoSEQ multiplex PCR. Here the sample spans roughly 72,000 clones, 90% to 95% being singletons. Their target antigens are unknown. Documented time point: week 5, during vaccination. Every single dose of the vaccine, 300 ug of mutant IDH1 20-mer peptide, came with topical imiquimod. Specimen: PBMCs, collected from a glioma patient whose treatment included an IDH1 peptide vaccine. These receptors all stem from a woman aged 45-65 years with glioma.

The J gene is TRBJ1-1, the V gene TRBV11-2; D might be TRBD1 (5 bases). The germline V gene encodes CDR1 SGHAT and CDR2 FQNNGV. The CDR3 sequence is 14 residues long. The V end lost 3 bases, the J end lost 0 bases, and 8 bases lay between the germline ends. In DNA, the CDR3 is TGTGCCAGCAGCTTTACAGGTATGAACACTGAAGCTTTCTTT. The encoded protein is CASSFTGMNTEAFF. The full variable domain, rest sourced from reference TRBV11-2 and TRBJ1-1, is EAGVAQSPRYKIIEKRQSVAFWCNPISGHATLYWYQQILGQGPKLLIQFQNNGVVDDSQLPKDRFSAERLKGVDSTLKIQPAKLEDSAVYLCASSFTGMNTEAFFGQGTRLTVV.

The chain combines TRBV7-8 with TRBJ2-1; TRBD2 agrees at 13 bases. The junction had 11 bases not matched to a gene; V was cut back by 6 bases and J by 3 bases. Germline CDR1 reads SGHVS; CDR2 reads FQNEAQ. The CDR3 length is 18 residues. CDR3 loop: CASSPYRLAGGYYNEQFF. CDR3 DNA: TGTGCCAGCAGTCCATACCGACTAGCGGGAGGTTACTACAATGAGCAGTTCTTC. Looking up the rest from reference TRBV7-8 and TRBJ2-1 gives the full variable domain: GAGVSQSPRYKVAKRGQDVALRCDPISGHVSLFWYQQALGQGPEFLTYFQNEAQLDKSGLPSDRFFAERPEGSVSTLKIQRTQQEDSAVYLCASSPYRLAGGYYNEQFFGPGTRLTVL.

The genes are TRBV5-4 and TRBJ2-5; TRBD1 matches at 8 bases. V gave up 3 bases and J gave up 3 bases; unmatched junction bases: 4. The CDR3 sequence is 14 residues long. The germline gives CDR1 SGHNT, CDR2 YYREEE (reference sequence). In DNA, the CDR3 is TGTGCCAGCAGCTCCGGACAGGGTAAAGAGACCCAGTACTTC. This encodes CASSSGQGKETQYF.

The chain employs TRBV28 and TRBJ2-1; 7 bases fit TRBD2. V shed 2 bases and J 0 bases; nucleotides not matched to a gene: 10. The germline V gene encodes CDR1 MDHEN and CDR2 SYDVKM. This CDR3 region has 18 residues. CDR3 region: CASSLDVPAGRSYNEQFF. CDR3 sequence (DNA): TGTGCCAGCAGTTTAGACGTCCCAGCGGGACGCTCCTACAATGAGCAGTTCTTC. Complete variable domain (other parts from reference TRBV28 and TRBJ2-1): DVKVTQSSRYLVKRTGEKVFLECVQDMDHENMFWYRQDPGLGLRLIYFSYDVKMKEKGDIPEGYSVSREKKERFSLILESASTNQTSMYLCASSLDVPAGRSYNEQFFGPGTRLTVL.

The DNA for the CDR3 is TGCGCCAGCAGCCCCGTAGGTGGGGGAGGGCCTGGGAGGAAGGATGAGCAGTTCTTC. Encoded protein: CASSPVGGGGPGRKDEQFF. The rearrangement joins TRBV5-1 to TRBJ2-1; 7 bases fit TRBD2. V was pared by 4 bases and J by 8 bases, with 24 bases of the junction left unmatched. The CDR3 has 19 amino acids. Looked up from germline, CDR1 is SGHRS and CDR2 is YFSETQ.

The rearrangement joins TRBV6-1 to TRBJ1-5; no reliable D call. This CDR3 comprises 13 residues. V gave up 4 bases and J gave up 11 bases, with 15 bases separating them. CDR1 MNHNS and CDR2 SASEGT come from the germline V gene. The CDR3 DNA follows: TGTGCCAGCAGTGTTGAGGAGGGCTTCGCCCAGCATTTT. This codes for CASSVEEGFAQHF.

The V gene is TRBV7-2, the J gene TRBJ1-4; unclear D gene. CDR1 SGHTA and CDR2 FQGNSA come from the germline V gene. Trimming shortened V by 2 bases and J by 8 bases, and 24 bases separated the two germline ends. The CDR3 loop spans 18 amino acids. The CDR3 here is CASSLIGPPSIPREKLFF. CDR3 bases: TGTGCCAGCAGCTTAATTGGACCCCCAAGCATCCCTCGAGAAAAACTGTTTTTT.

This CDR3 reads CASSLTVGGPWETQYF. The CDR3, as DNA: TGTGCCAGCAGCTTAACGGTGGGAGGGCCTTGGGAGACCCAGTACTTC. This chain connects TRBV11-2 to TRBJ2-5, with TRBD2 matching over 7 bases. V shed 2 bases and J 5 bases; nucleotides not matched to a gene: 11. The germline gives CDR1 SGHAT, CDR2 FQNNGV. CDR3 length: 16 amino acids.

The table lists this clone with a count of one. This chain joins TRBV2 and TRBJ1-4, with 7 bases that match TRBD1. Germline CDR1 reads SNHLY; CDR2 reads FYNNEI. Trimming at V came to 6 bases and at J to 4 bases, leaving 5 bases not matched to a gene. The CDR3 length is 14 residues. The CDR3 reads CASSRQGVNEKLFF. CDR3 DNA: TGTGCCAGCAGCCGACAGGGAGTTAATGAAAAACTGTTTTTT.

This chain uses TRBV12-5 with TRBJ1-3; D possibly corresponds to TRBD1 (6 bases). The CDR3 contains 16 residues. CDR1 and CDR2 (germline): LGHNT, FRNRAP. The V end lost 6 bases, the J end lost 3 bases, and 18 bases lay between the germline ends. The CDR3 nucleotides read TGTGCTAGTGGCCCACCACAGGGAAAGGGTGGAAACACCATATATTTT. Amino acid sequence: CASGPPQGKGGNTIYF. Complete variable domain (other parts from reference TRBV12-5 and TRBJ1-3): DARVTQTPRHKVTEMGQEVTMRCQPILGHNTVFWYRQTMMQGLELLAYFRNRAPLDDSGMPKDRFSAEMPDATLATLKIQPSEPRDSAVYFCASGPPQGKGGNTIYFGEGSWLTVV.

The rearrangement joins TRBV14 to TRBJ2-7; D is possibly TRBD1 (6 bases). V was cut by 1 base and J by 4 bases, with 8 bases left in between. Germline loops: CDR1 SGHDN, CDR2 FVKESK. The CDR3 spans 13 residues. CDR3 amino acids: CASSQGTGYEQYF. In DNA, the CDR3 is TGTGCCAGCAGCCAAGGAACAGGGTACGAGCAGTACTTC.

This clone was picked up one time. The rearrangement links TRBV4-2 to TRBJ1-2, with D possibly being TRBD1 (5 bases). Germline CDR1 LGHNA, CDR2 YNFKEQ. The length of the CDR3 is 15 residues. With 1 base removed from V and 2 bases from J, the gap between germline ends came to 11 bases. The DNA for the CDR3 is TGTGCCAGCAGCCAAGCCCATGAGGGGAACTATGGCTACACCTTC. This gives the protein CASSQAHEGNYGYTF.

The V and J genes are TRBV27 and TRBJ1-3; D unclear. V lost 6 bases, J lost 0 bases, and 15 bases lay in between. The CDR3 extends over 16 amino acids. The germline CDR1 and CDR2 sequences are MNHEY and SMNVEV (reference sequence). The CDR3 region is CASSPAAGYSGNTIYF. For the CDR3, the DNA is TGTGCCAGCAGCCCGGCAGCCGGTTACTCTGGAAACACCATATATTTT.

The chain is built from TRBV9 and TRBJ2-6, with 10 bases aligning to TRBD2. The CDR3 runs to 19 residues. The V segment lost 4 bases and the J segment 0 bases; nucleotides outside the gene matches: 10. The germline V gene encodes CDR1 SGDLS and CDR2 YYNGEE. CDR3 sequence reads: CASSMLAGVPLSGANVLTF. Written as DNA, the CDR3 is TGTGCCAGCAGCATGCTAGCGGGAGTACCCCTCTCTGGGGCCAACGTCCTGACTTTC.

The V gene is TRBV11-2, the J gene TRBJ2-7; no firm D call. Germline V lookup: CDR1 SGHAT, CDR2 FQNNGV. The CDR3 runs 12 residues. The V end was cut by 5 bases, the J end by 4 bases, with 9 bases between. CDR3 DNA sequence: TGTGCCAGCAGCCCGCAGGTTTACGAGCAGTACTTC. Its protein is CASSPQVYEQYF.

The rearrangement joins TRBV28 to TRBJ1-1, with TRBD1 identical over 10 bases. CDR1 MDHEN and CDR2 SYDVKM come from the germline V gene. The CDR3 consists of 17 residues. Unmatched junction bases numbered 9, after V lost 1 base and J lost 4 bases. CDR3 sequence: CASSLYWDRGRGTEAFF. The CDR3 coding sequence is TGTGCCAGCAGTTTATATTGGGACAGGGGACGGGGCACTGAAGCTTTCTTT.

This chain connects TRBV30 to TRBJ2-2, with a tentative D call TRBD1 (5 bases). Trimming left V 2 bases short and J 5 bases short, with 15 bases between. Per the germline V gene, CDR1 is GTSNPN and CDR2 is SVGIG (reference sequence). This CDR3 is 15 amino acids long. The CDR3, as DNA: TGTGCCTGGAGTCCCACTGGGGCGGAGACCGGGGAGCTGTTTTTT. It is translated as CAWSPTGAETGELFF.

V and J are TRBV7-8 and TRBJ2-1; D may correspond to TRBD1 or TRBD2 (5 bases each). This CDR3 comprises 16 residues. V lost 7 bases and J 10 bases, leaving 26 bases between the germline ends. Germline assignment: CDR1 SGHVS and CDR2 FQNEAQ. In DNA form, the CDR3 reads TGTGCCAGCATCCCTTCCCGGGGCGGCCGGCCCGGGGAGCAGTTCTTC. It yields the protein CASIPSRGGRPGEQFF.

The genes are TRBV7-8 and TRBJ2-7; TRBD1 or TRBD2 may be the D gene (6 bases each). Germline-derived CDR1 and CDR2 are SGHVS and FQNEAQ. The CDR3 has 13 residues. Trimming pared 5 bases from V and 5 bases from J, leaving 13 bases between. CDR3 sequence: CASSLGGLDEQYF. DNA for the CDR3: TGTGCCAGCAGCCTAGGGGGGCTGGACGAGCAGTACTTC.

This chain connects TRBV10-3 to TRBJ2-1, with D unclear. This CDR3 spans 9 amino acids. The germline gives CDR1 ENHRY, CDR2 SYGVKD. V lost 11 bases to trimming and J lost 8 bases, with 7 bases between them. The CDR3 region has the DNA TGTGCCCCCTGGCATGAGCAGTTCTTC. Its translation: CAPWHEQFF.

The rearrangement links TRBV19 to TRBJ1-4; no reliable D call. Germline assignment: CDR1 LNHDA and CDR2 SQIVND (reference sequence). The V end lost 3 bases, the J end lost 0 bases, and 5 bases lay between the germline ends. This CDR3 region has 14 residues. In DNA form, the CDR3 reads TGTGCCAGTAGTATTACAGCAACTAATGAAAAACTGTTTTTT. As protein: CASSITATNEKLFF.

This CDR3 reads CASTPSTGAPHTQYF. In DNA, the CDR3 is TGTGCCAGCACTCCTTCGACAGGTGCCCCACATACGCAGTATTTT. This chain uses TRBV7-9 with TRBJ2-3; possible D gene TRBD1, 6 bases. From germline, CDR1 is SEHNR and CDR2 FQNEAQ (reference sequence). V dropped 7 bases and J dropped 7 bases, with 21 bases sitting between them. The CDR3 spans 15 residues. The variable domain in full, with the rest retrieved from reference TRBV7-9 and TRBJ2-3, is DTGVSQNPRHKITKRGQNVTFRCDPISEHNRLYWYRQTLGQGPEFLTYFQNEAQLEKSRLLSDRFSAERPKGSFSTLEIQRTEQGDSAMYLCASTPSTGAPHTQYFGPGTRLTVL.

The chain carries TRBV19 and TRBJ2-1; TRBD2 might be the D (5 bases). This CDR3 contains 13 residues. With 5 bases removed from V and 7 bases from J, the gap between germline ends came to 12 bases. CDR1 LNHDA and CDR2 SQIVND come from the germline V gene (reference sequence). The CDR3 sequence: CASSPGTGNEQFF. The DNA of the CDR3 is TGTGCCAGTAGTCCCGGAACGGGGAATGAGCAGTTCTTC.

This rearrangement joins TRBV7-9 to TRBJ1-5; TRBD1 is a possible D gene (5 bases). Germline V CDR1 and CDR2: SEHNR, FQNEAQ (reference sequence). Trimming cost V 8 bases and J 9 bases, with 14 bases left between them. The CDR3 loop spans 12 amino acids. The CDR3 nucleotides read TGTGCCAGCGGGACGGGGGGTGCGCCCCAGCATTTT. Amino acid sequence: CASGTGGAPQHF.

The chain is built from TRBV2 and TRBJ2-7; 7 bases line up with TRBD2. Germline V gives CDR1 SNHLY, CDR2 FYNNEI. The trim removed 9 bases at V and 4 bases at J, leaving 12 bases unmatched. The CDR3 is 14 amino acids. This CDR3 is CARQADGGIYEQYF. The CDR3 DNA sequence: TGTGCCAGACAGGCGGACGGGGGGATATACGAGCAGTACTTC.

The V and J genes are TRBV27 and TRBJ2-1, with D possibly TRBD1 on 6 matching bases. This CDR3 has 12 residues. Germline V gene data show CDR1 as MNHEY and CDR2 as SMNVEV (reference sequence). The V end was cut by 3 bases, the J end by 13 bases, with 13 bases between. The CDR3 is CASSFSRGEQFF. The CDR3 coding sequence is TGTGCCAGCAGTTTTTCCAGGGGAGAACAGTTCTTC.

This clone was seen more than once but under ten times. This chain joins TRBV6-5 and TRBJ1-1; D is perhaps TRBD1 (6 bases). CDR1 is MNHEY and CDR2 is SVGAGI in the germline V gene. Trimming cost V 5 bases and J 1 base, with 11 bases left between them. This CDR3 has 14 residues. This CDR3 reads CASSRQVRNTEAFF. The CDR3 nucleotides are TGTGCCAGCAGTCGACAGGTTAGGAACACTGAAGCTTTCTTT.

The chain links TRBV18 to TRBJ1-4, with D hard to call. Germline loops: CDR1 KGHSH, CDR2 LQKENI. V lost 4 bases and J lost 2, with 5 bases in between. CDR3 length: 13 amino acids. The chain's CDR3 is CASSQYTNEKLFF. DNA for the CDR3: TGTGCCAGCTCACAGTATACTAATGAAAAACTGTTTTTT.

The chain is built from TRBV27 and TRBJ1-6; D not resolved. The CDR3 is made up of 14 amino acids. V lost 4 bases and J lost 4, with 8 bases in between. The V gene's germline CDR1 is MNHEY and CDR2 SMNVEV (reference sequence). The CDR3 coding sequence is TGTGCCAGCAGTTCTCGCCGGTATAATTCACCCCTCCACTTT. It codes for CASSSRRYNSPLHF.

Comment on this clone: Other nucleotide sequences from this sample produce the same CDR3. This rearrangement joins TRBV30 to TRBJ1-2, with TRBD1 matching over 7 bases. Trimming took 3 bases from V and 8 from J; bases not matched to a gene: 3. Germline V gene lookup returns CDR1 GTSNPN and CDR2 SVGIG (reference sequence). The CDR3 covers 11 residues. The CDR3 coding sequence is TGTGCCTGGAGCCCAGGGGGGGGCTACACCTTC. It specifies CAWSPGGGYTF.

This clone has a single count. This rearrangement joins TRBV2 to TRBJ2-5, with a possible D match to TRBD1 (7 bases). The CDR3 covers 14 residues. V lost 2 bases and J lost 5, with 12 bases in between. Germline lookup yields CDR1 SNHLY and CDR2 FYNNEI. CDR3 in DNA: TGTGCCAGCAGTGAACGGCAGGGGGGTGAGACCCAGTACTTC. Translated, it gives CASSERQGGETQYF.